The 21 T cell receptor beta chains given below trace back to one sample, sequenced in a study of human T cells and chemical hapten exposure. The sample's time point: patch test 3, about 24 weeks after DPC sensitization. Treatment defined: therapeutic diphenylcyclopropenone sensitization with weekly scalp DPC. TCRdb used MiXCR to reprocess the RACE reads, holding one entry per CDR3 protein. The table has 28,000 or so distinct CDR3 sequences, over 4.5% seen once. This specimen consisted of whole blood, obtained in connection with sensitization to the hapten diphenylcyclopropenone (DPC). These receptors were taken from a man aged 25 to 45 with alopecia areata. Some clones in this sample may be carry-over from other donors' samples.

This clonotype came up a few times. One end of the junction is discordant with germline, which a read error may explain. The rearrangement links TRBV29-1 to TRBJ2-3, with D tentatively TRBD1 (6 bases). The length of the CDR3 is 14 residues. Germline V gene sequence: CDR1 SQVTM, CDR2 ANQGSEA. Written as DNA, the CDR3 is TGCAGCGTTGATTCACAGGGAAGCAGAGATACGCAGTATTTT. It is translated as CSVDSQGSRDTQYF.

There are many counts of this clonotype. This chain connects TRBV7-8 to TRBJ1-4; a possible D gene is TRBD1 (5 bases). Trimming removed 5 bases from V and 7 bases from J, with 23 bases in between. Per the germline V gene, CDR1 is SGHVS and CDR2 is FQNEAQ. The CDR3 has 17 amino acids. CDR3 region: CASSRFWDTGTPEKLFF. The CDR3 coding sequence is TGTGCCAGCAGCCGTTTTTGGGATACCGGGACCCCTGAAAAACTGTTTTTT.

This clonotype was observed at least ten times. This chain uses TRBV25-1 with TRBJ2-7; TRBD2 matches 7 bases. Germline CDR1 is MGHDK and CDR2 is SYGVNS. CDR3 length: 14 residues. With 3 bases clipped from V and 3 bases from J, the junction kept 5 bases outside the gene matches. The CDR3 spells CASSDPSGVYEQYF. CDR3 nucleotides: TGTGCCAGCAGTGACCCAAGCGGGGTCTACGAGCAGTACTTC.

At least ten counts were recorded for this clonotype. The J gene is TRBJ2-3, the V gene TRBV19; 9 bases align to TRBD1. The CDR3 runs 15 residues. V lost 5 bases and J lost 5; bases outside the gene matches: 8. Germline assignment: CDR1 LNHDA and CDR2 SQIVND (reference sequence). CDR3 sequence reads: CASSFTGGGEDTQYF. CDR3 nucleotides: TGTGCCAGTAGTTTTACAGGGGGCGGCGAAGATACGCAGTATTTT.

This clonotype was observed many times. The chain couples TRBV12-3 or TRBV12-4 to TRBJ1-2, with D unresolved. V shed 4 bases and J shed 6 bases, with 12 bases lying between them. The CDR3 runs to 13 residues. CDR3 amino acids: CASSWIGSDGYTF. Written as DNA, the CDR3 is TGTGCCAGCAGTTGGATAGGGAGTGATGGCTACACCTTC.

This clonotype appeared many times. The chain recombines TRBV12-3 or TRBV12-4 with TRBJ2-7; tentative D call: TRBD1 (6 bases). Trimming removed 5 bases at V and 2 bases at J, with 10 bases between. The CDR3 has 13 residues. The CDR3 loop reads CASSNRVPYEQYF. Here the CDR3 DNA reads TGTGCCAGCAGTAACAGGGTACCCTACGAGCAGTACTTC.

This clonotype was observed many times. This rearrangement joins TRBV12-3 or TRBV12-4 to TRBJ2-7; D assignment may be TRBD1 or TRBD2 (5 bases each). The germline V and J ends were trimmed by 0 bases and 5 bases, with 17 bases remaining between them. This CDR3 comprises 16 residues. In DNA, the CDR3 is TGTGCCAGCAGTTTAGCGGGGTTGGGACCCGCACACGAGCAGTACTTC. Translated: CASSLAGLGPAHEQYF.

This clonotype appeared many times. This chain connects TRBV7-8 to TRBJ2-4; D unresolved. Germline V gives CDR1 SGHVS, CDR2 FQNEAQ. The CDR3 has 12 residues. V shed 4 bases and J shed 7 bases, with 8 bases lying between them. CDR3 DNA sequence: TGTGCCAGCAGCTCTAGTGTGAACATTCAGTACTTC. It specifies CASSSSVNIQYF.

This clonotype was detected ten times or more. The chain's CDR3 is CASGHPNTEAFF. CDR3 sequence (DNA): TGTGCCAGCGGACATCCGAACACTGAAGCTTTCTTT. The rearrangement uses TRBV6-5 and TRBJ1-1; TRBD1 is a possible D gene (5 bases). CDR1 and CDR2 from the germline V gene are MNHEY and SVGAGI. The CDR3 sequence is 12 residues long. Trimming cost V 8 bases and J 1 base, with 8 bases left between them.

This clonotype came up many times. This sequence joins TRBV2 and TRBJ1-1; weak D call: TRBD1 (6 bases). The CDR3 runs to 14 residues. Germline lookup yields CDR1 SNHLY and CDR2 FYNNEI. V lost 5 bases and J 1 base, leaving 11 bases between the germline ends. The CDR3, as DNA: TGTGCCAGCAGTCCTGACAGGCGGAACACTGAAGCTTTCTTT. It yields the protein CASSPDRRNTEAFF.

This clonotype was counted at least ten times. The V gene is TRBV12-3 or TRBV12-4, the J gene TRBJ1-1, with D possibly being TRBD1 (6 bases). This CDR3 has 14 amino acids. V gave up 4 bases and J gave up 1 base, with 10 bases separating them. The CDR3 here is CASSSGQRNTEAFF. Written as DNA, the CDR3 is TGTGCCAGCAGTTCTGGACAGAGGAACACTGAAGCTTTCTTT.

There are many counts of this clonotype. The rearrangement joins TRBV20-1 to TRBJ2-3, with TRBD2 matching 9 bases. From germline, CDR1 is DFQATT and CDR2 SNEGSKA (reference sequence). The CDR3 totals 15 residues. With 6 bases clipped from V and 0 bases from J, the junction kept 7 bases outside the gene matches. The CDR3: CSATWTSASTDTQYF. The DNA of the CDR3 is TGCAGTGCAACTTGGACTAGCGCAAGCACAGATACGCAGTATTTT.

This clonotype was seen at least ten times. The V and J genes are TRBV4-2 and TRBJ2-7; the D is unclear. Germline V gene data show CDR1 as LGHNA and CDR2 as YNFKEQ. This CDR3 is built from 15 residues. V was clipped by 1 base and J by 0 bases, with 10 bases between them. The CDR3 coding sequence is TGTGCCAGCAGCCAAGTAGGGCGGACCTCCTACGAGCAGTACTTC. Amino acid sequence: CASSQVGRTSYEQYF.

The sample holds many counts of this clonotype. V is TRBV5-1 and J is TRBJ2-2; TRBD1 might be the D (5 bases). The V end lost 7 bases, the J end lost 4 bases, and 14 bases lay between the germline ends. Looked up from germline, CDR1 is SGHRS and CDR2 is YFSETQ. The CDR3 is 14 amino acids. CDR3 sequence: CASRADSFTGELFF. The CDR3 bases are TGCGCCAGCCGCGCCGACAGCTTCACCGGGGAGCTGTTTTTT.

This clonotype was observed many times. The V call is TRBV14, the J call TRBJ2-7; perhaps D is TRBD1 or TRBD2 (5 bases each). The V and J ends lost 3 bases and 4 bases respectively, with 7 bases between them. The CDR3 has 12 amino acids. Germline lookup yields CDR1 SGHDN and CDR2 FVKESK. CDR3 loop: CASSHEGYEQYF. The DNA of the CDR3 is TGTGCCAGCAGCCATGAGGGGTACGAGCAGTACTTC. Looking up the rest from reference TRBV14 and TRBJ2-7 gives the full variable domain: EAGVTQFPSHSVIEKGQTVTLRCDPISGHDNLYWYRRVMGKEIKFLLHFVKESKQDESGMPNNRFLAERTGGTYSTLKVQPAELEDSGVYFCASSHEGYEQYFGPGTRLTVT.

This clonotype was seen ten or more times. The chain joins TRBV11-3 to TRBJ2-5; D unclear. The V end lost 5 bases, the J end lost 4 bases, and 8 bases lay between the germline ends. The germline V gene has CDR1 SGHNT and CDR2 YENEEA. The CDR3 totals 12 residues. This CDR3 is CASSDVTETQYF. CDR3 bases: TGTGCCAGCAGCGACGTAACAGAGACCCAGTACTTC.

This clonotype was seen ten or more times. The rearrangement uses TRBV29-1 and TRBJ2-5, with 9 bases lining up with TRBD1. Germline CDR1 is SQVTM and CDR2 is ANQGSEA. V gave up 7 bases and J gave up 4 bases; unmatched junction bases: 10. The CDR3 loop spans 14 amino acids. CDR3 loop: CSGGGQGKLETQYF. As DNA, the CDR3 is TGCAGCGGCGGCGGACAGGGGAAATTAGAGACCCAGTACTTC. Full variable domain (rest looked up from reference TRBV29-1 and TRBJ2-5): SAVISQKPSRDICQRGTSLTIQCQVDSQVTMMFWYRQQPGQSLTLIATANQGSEATYESGFVIDKFPISRPNLTFSTLTVSNMSPEDSSIYLCSGGGQGKLETQYFGPGTRLLVL.

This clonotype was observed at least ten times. CDR3 bases: TGTGCCAGCAGTTACTCCTACGTACCCTCCTACAATGAGCAGTTCTTC. Protein sequence: CASSYSYVPSYNEQFF. The V call is TRBV6-2 or TRBV6-3, the J call TRBJ2-1; D gene ambiguous. V lost 0 bases and J 0 bases, leaving 9 bases between the germline ends. This CDR3 is 16 amino acids long. Germline CDR1 MNHEY, CDR2 SVGEGT.

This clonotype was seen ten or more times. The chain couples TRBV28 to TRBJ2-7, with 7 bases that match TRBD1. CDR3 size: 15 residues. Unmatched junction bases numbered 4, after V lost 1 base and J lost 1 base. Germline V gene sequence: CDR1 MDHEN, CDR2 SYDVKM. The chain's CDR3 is CASSLSTGPSYEQYF. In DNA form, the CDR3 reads TGTGCCAGCAGTTTATCGACAGGGCCATCCTACGAGCAGTACTTC.

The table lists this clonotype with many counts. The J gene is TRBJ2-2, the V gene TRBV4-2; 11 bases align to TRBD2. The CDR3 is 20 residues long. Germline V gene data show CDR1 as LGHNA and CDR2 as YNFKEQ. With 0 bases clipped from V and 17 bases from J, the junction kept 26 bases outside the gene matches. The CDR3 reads CASSQDYRRASGGSGERCFF. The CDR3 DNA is TGTGCCAGCAGCCAAGATTACCGGCGGGCTAGCGGGGGGTCCGGGGAGCGCTGTTTTTTT.

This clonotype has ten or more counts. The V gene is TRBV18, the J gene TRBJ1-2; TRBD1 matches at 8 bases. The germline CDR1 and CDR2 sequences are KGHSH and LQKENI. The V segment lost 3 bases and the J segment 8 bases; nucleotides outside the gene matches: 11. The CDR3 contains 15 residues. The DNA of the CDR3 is TGTGCCAGCTCACCCCGGACAGGGAAGCTGCAGGGCTACACCTTC. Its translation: CASSPRTGKLQGYTF.